The 6 T cell receptor beta chains given below trace back to one sample, sequenced in a study of control samples from healthy donors and cancer patients. Clones were read by immunoSEQ multiplex PCR, and TCRdb kept only the in-frame ones, dropping some. The sample records roughly 120,000 clones, about nine tenths being singletons. The sequenced sample consisted of blood. These receptors were taken from a man in his forties in good health.

The CDR3 region has the DNA TGTGCCAGCAGCTTTCAGGCAGATTACGAGCAGTACTTC. It specifies CASSFQADYEQYF. V and J are TRBV7-9 and TRBJ2-7; D remains ambiguous. The CDR3 is 13 amino acids. Germline V gene sequence: CDR1 SEHNR, CDR2 FQNEAQ (reference sequence). With 3 bases removed from V and 4 bases from J, the gap between germline ends came to 10 bases.

The V and J genes are TRBV6-6 and TRBJ1-2; D gene unclear. This CDR3 spans 14 amino acids. Germline V gene data show CDR1 as MNHNY and CDR2 as SVGAGI (reference sequence). Deletions cut 0 bases from V and 6 bases from J, with 11 bases between. CDR3: CASSYSAAWDGYTF. The CDR3 DNA reads TGTGCCAGCAGTTACTCGGCCGCTTGGGATGGCTACACCTTC.

A single count supports this clone. The chain links TRBV13 to TRBJ1-6; D remains unclear. Germline V gene sequence: CDR1 PRHDT, CDR2 FYEKMQ (reference sequence). Trimming cost V 3 bases and J 7 bases, with 7 bases left between them. The CDR3 length is 13 residues. The CDR3 bases are TGTGCCAGCAGCTTTGGCAGGAATTCACCCCTCCACTTT. Its protein is CASSFGRNSPLHF.

The V call is TRBV5-1, the J call TRBJ1-3; 9 positions match TRBD1. The CDR3 runs 16 residues. V lost 5 bases, J lost 4 bases, and 10 bases stayed unmatched. Germline CDR1 and CDR2: SGHRS and YFSETQ. CDR3 region: CASSRTGAVAGNTIYF. CDR3 in DNA: TGCGCCAGCAGTCGGACAGGGGCCGTCGCGGGAAACACCATATATTTT.

The chain has TRBV6-2 or TRBV6-3 and TRBJ2-5; D may be TRBD2 (6 bases). The V and J ends lost 2 bases and 9 bases respectively, with 16 bases between them. This CDR3 has 14 residues. The V gene's germline CDR1 is MNHEY and CDR2 SVGEGT. CDR3 sequence reads: CASSYSSAGGAQYF. The CDR3 DNA reads TGTGCCAGCAGTTACAGTTCCGCCGGGGGTGCCCAGTACTTC.

J is TRBJ1-1 and V is TRBV15; D unresolved. The germline V and J ends were trimmed by 0 bases and 2 bases, with 7 bases remaining between them. The CDR3 extends over 14 amino acids. Germline V gives CDR1 LNHNV, CDR2 YYDKDF (reference sequence). Here the CDR3 reads CATSRDRDNTEAFF. In nucleotides, the CDR3 is TGTGCCACCAGCAGAGATCGGGATAACACTGAAGCTTTCTTT. Combining the CDR3 with reference TRBV15 and TRBJ1-1 gives the whole variable domain DAMVIQNPRYQVTQFGKPVTLSCSQTLNHNVMYWYQQKSSQAPKLLFHYYDKDFNNEADTPDNFQSRRPNTSFCFLDIRSPGLGDTAMYLCATSRDRDNTEAFFGQGTRLTVV.